This TCR beta chain comes out of a study of cytomegalovirus exposure and HLA in healthy donors. Findings and limits, study-wide: Only CMV serostatus was available as immune exposure information.

As for this clone: Its antigen is not identified.

The PCR employed 60 Vbeta primers together with 13 Jbeta primers. Libraries were prepared by immunoSEQ multiplex PCR; TCRdb keeps only in-frame clonotypes and omits some of them. The sample contains approximately 190,000 clones, over 70% of which appear only once. Germline V CDR1 and CDR2: LGHNA, YSLEER. The V and J ends lost 0 bases and 7 bases respectively, with 13 bases between them. The CDR3 covers 15 residues. The source of this sequence is a man aged 50 to 59 in good health and CMV-seronegative. What was sequenced was PBMCs. The chain combines TRBV4-3 with TRBJ1-5; a weak D match, TRBD1 (5 bases). The CDR3: CASSQDPQGRQPQHF. In DNA, the CDR3 is TGCGCCAGCAGCCAAGATCCGCAGGGCAGGCAGCCCCAGCATTTT.